This TCR beta chain was recovered during a study of PD-1 blockade in classical Hodgkin lymphoma. Study-level results: Reasons behind the repertoire differences stay unclear, perhaps disease activity or earlier therapy. It was reported that newly diagnosed patients had less baseline TCR diversity than healthy donors.

The germline V gene encodes CDR1 DFQATT and CDR2 SNEGSKA (reference sequence). Between the trimmed V and J ends, which lost 3 bases and 13 bases, there was a span of 9 bases. The CDR3 sequence is 10 residues long. Regarding this clone: What it binds is unknown.

The sample's time point: newly diagnosed, previously untreated cHL patient sample. Purified CD4+ T cells were obtained from thawed PBMCs through magnetic negative selection. Untreated, newly diagnosed classical Hodgkin lymphoma PBMCs served for comparison. Here immunoSEQ multiplex PCR was the method, and the copy in TCRdb shows in-frame clones only, minus some. The repertoire has about 20,000 clones, nearly 90% of them found once; the top ten carry around 0.25%. The sequenced sample consisted of CD4+ T cells from blood. This TCR derives from a human donor with classical Hodgkin lymphoma. The rearrangement joins TRBV20-1 to TRBJ1-4, with TRBD1 as a possible D gene (5 bases). The CDR3 sequence is CSARVGGLFF. The CDR3 DNA reads TGCAGTGCTAGGGTTGGGGGACTGTTTTTT.